The T cell receptor beta chain described here comes from a study of T cell responses to AZD1222 COVID-19 vaccine. Whole-study results and caveats: Most donors were white British and more were female, and clonal diversity was possibly underestimated. Spike-specific TCR breadth and depth went up after people got two AZD1222 doses.

With regard to this clone: The antigen is undetermined.

The data were produced by immunoSEQ multiplex PCR, yet TCRdb's version contains in-frame clones alone and is incomplete. The sample has 90,000 or so clones, approximately 89% seen once. The receptor comes from an adult who received the AZD1222 COVID-19 vaccine. The sequenced sample was peripheral blood, obtained 28 days after the second AZD1222 dose.

CDR3 residues: CASSQQGGTEAFF. The CDR3 nucleotides read TGTGCCAGCAGCCAACAGGGGGGGACTGAAGCTTTCTTT. This rearrangement joins TRBV14 to TRBJ1-1; TRBD1 agrees at 7 bases. The V and J ends lost 2 bases and 5 bases, in that order; junction bases with no gene match: 2. Germline lookup yields CDR1 SGHDN and CDR2 FVKESK. The CDR3 contains 13 residues.